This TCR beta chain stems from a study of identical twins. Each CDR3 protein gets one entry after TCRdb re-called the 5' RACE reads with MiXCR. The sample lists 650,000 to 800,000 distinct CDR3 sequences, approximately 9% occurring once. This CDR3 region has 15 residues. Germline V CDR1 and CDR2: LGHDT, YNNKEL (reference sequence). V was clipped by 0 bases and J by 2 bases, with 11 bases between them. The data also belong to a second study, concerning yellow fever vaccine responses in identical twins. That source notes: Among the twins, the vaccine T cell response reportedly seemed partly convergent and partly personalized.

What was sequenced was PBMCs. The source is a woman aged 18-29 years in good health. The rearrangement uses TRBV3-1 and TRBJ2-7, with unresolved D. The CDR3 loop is CASSQDPGQTYEQYF. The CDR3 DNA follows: TGTGCCAGCAGCCAAGATCCCGGGCAGACCTACGAGCAGTACTTC.